These 14 T cell receptor beta chains originate from one sample sequenced in a study of T cells in Graves' hyperthyroidism and ophthalmopathy. RNA transcripts served as the template for amplifying TCR beta CDR3 regions. When the TCR CDR3 underwent first-round RT-PCR, the HTBI primer set was used. TCRdb redid the calling of the multiplex PCR reads with MiXCR, one entry per CDR3 protein. The sample lists about 480,000 distinct CDR3 sequences; around a fifth were seen once. The sequencing sample was made of blood. The receptors were sampled from a woman in her 70s with Graves' ophthalmopathy.

This clonotype was seen a handful of times. One end of the junction does not line up with germline, which may come from a read error. The chain recombines TRBV12-3 or TRBV12-4 with TRBJ2-7; TRBD1 might be the D (5 bases). The CDR3 spans 13 residues. The CDR3 sequence is CATSRQGPYEQYF. The CDR3 nucleotides are TGTGCCACCAGTAGGCAGGGTCCCTACGAGCAGTACTTC.

Note on this clonotype: A much bigger clone sits one base away, suggesting this may be a read error. The chain is built from TRBV2 and TRBJ2-5, with 10 nucleotides matching TRBD1. The CDR3 covers 15 residues. Germline values: CDR1 SNHLY, CDR2 FYNNEI. CDR3 DNA sequence: TGTGCCGGCAGGGGGGACAGGGGTGTCCAAGAGACCCAGTACTTC. Translating it yields CAGRGDRGVQETQYF.

This chain links TRBV6-2 or TRBV6-3 with TRBJ1-3; D possibly corresponds to TRBD1 (6 bases). Germline V gene data show CDR1 as MNHEY and CDR2 as SVGEGT. This CDR3 region has 15 residues. Trimming removed 6 bases at V and 1 base at J, with 13 bases between. Here the CDR3 reads CASSRQARSGNTIYF. CDR3 in DNA: TGTGCCAGCAGCAGACAGGCCCGGTCTGGAAACACCATATATTTT.

Details on this clonotype: A junction boundary mismatches the germline segment, possibly from a read error. V and J are TRBV10-3 and TRBJ2-3; TRBD2 matches 7 bases. Germline loops: CDR1 ENHRY, CDR2 SYGVKD. There are 12 residues in the CDR3. The chain's CDR3 is CAVSGNTDTQYF. Here the CDR3 DNA reads TGTGCCGTCAGCGGGAACACAGATACGCAGTATTTT.

This sequence joins TRBV4-1 and TRBJ2-7; weak D call: TRBD2 (5 bases). This CDR3 is 17 amino acids long. Trimming shortened V by 1 base and J by 3 bases, and 19 bases separated the two germline ends. Germline CDR1 and CDR2: MGHRA and YSYEKL. The CDR3 DNA reads TGCGCCAGCAGCCAAGCCCCCAGTTTAGCGCCCTTCTACGAGCAGTACTTC. Translated, it gives CASSQAPSLAPFYEQYF.

V and J are TRBV6-1 and TRBJ1-5; D may be TRBD1 (6 bases). Per the germline V gene, CDR1 is MNHNS and CDR2 is SASEGT. This CDR3 has 19 amino acids. V was cut by 6 bases and J by 4 bases, with 28 bases left in between. The CDR3 nucleotides are TGTGCCAGCAGCGCGGACAGCCCTCAGCCAGCAAAAAATAATCAGCCCCAGCATTTT. Amino acid sequence: CASSADSPQPAKNNQPQHF.

This chain links TRBV28 with TRBJ1-2, with TRBD1 as a possible D gene (5 bases). Germline values: CDR1 MDHEN, CDR2 SYDVKM. V dropped 5 bases and J dropped 6 bases, with 13 bases sitting between them. The CDR3 has 13 amino acids. CDR3 nucleotides: TGTGCCAGCAGTCTCTCAGGGTTCGATGGCTACACCTTC. It yields the protein CASSLSGFDGYTF.

This clonotype was seen at least ten times. The chain is built from TRBV28 and TRBJ2-7; maybe TRBD1 (7 bases). This CDR3 spans 15 amino acids. Trimming left V 6 bases short and J 2 bases short, with 17 bases between. Germline CDR1 reads MDHEN; CDR2 reads SYDVKM. The CDR3 here is CASSLNRGGAYEQYF. CDR3 in DNA: TGTGCCAGCAGCCTCAACAGGGGAGGAGCCTACGAGCAGTACTTC.

The rearrangement uses TRBV5-4 and TRBJ2-7; tentatively, D is TRBD1 (6 bases). Germline CDR1 and CDR2: SGHNT and YYREEE (reference sequence). V lost 2 bases and J 4 bases, leaving 16 bases between the germline ends. CDR3 length: 15 amino acids. The DNA for the CDR3 is TGTGCCAGCAGCTTCCGGACGATCCAGGGGTACGAGCAGTACTTC. Protein: CASSFRTIQGYEQYF.

The chain couples TRBV5-1 to TRBJ1-2, with 7 bases lining up with TRBD1. This CDR3 is 18 amino acids long. Germline V gene sequence: CDR1 SGHRS, CDR2 YFSETQ. J was trimmed by 4 bases and V by 0 bases; bases with no gene match: 15. CDR3 amino acids: CASSLDPGQVLPSYGYTF. As DNA, the CDR3 is TGCGCCAGCAGCTTGGACCCCGGACAGGTTCTTCCCTCCTATGGCTACACCTTC.

This sequence joins TRBV5-1 and TRBJ1-1; the D is unclear. This CDR3 is built from 15 residues. Trimming left V 4 bases short and J 4 bases short, with 17 bases between. From germline, CDR1 is SGHRS and CDR2 YFSETQ. This CDR3 is CASSPAPWLTTEAFF. As DNA, the CDR3 is TGCGCCAGCAGCCCGGCCCCTTGGTTGACCACTGAAGCTTTCTTT.

This clonotype was observed a handful of times. The rearrangement uses TRBV20-1 and TRBJ1-1; D possibly corresponds to TRBD1 (6 bases). There are 16 residues in the CDR3. V shed 6 bases and J shed 2 bases, with 22 bases lying between them. Germline V gene data show CDR1 as DFQATT and CDR2 as SNEGSKA (reference sequence). CDR3 nucleotide sequence: TGCAGTGCCCGTGGGTCCTACAGGGCCGTAAACACTGAAGCTTTCTTT. Encoded protein: CSARGSYRAVNTEAFF.

Note on this clonotype: This could be a read error, since a much larger clone is one nucleotide away. The rearrangement joins TRBV3-1 to TRBJ2-1; 8 bases map to TRBD2. This CDR3 is built from 14 residues. Germline CDR1 reads LGHDT; CDR2 reads YNNKEL (reference sequence). Losses at the gene ends were 5 bases for V and 8 bases for J; bases not matched to a gene: 8. The CDR3 nucleotides are TGTGCCAGCAGCACGACTAGCGAGAGTCATGAGCAGTTCTTC. Translated: CASSTTSESHEQFF.

In this sample, this clonotype turned up a few times. This chain uses TRBV9 with TRBJ2-1; D is unclear. Germline CDR1 reads SGDLS; CDR2 reads YYNGEE. Trimming stripped 0 bases from V and 4 bases from J, with 11 bases between. The CDR3 runs 15 residues. The CDR3 nucleotides are TGTGCCAGCAGCGTAGAGGGTGACCGTTACAATGAGCAGTTCTTC. Translation gives CASSVEGDRYNEQFF.